This TCR beta chain was profiled in a study of OX40 agonist ivuxolimab in advanced cancers. Concerning this clone: No antigen is known for it.

Study-wide findings and caveats: Low normalized T-cell clonal expansion was additionally recorded for some nonresponders.

Some clones are missing from TCRdb's copy, which holds only in-frame ones; the method was immunoSEQ multiplex PCR. Among over 75,000 clones listed, 90% to 95% were seen once. Germline lookup yields CDR1 SGHTA and CDR2 FQGNSA. Trimming took 3 bases from V and 7 from J; bases not matched to a gene: 5. The CDR3 is 15 amino acids. The sequencing here drew on CD4+ or CD8+ T cells sorted from blood, taken in a trial of the OX40 agonist ivuxolimab. The receptor comes from an adult with an advanced solid tumor such as melanoma, head and neck, liver or kidney cancer. The chain recombines TRBV7-2 with TRBJ2-1; 11 nucleotides agree with TRBD2. CDR3 DNA: TGTGCCAGCAGCTTGTACGGGACTAGCGGTAATGAGCAGTTCTTC. Residues: CASSLYGTSGNEQFF.